This T cell receptor beta chain was documented in a study of cytomegalovirus exposure and HLA in healthy donors. Findings and limits, study-wide: Sequencing depth across donors, presence/absence analyses assumed, was roughly uniform. Later, an analysis found that common viral pathogens appeared to be linked with several of the most significant clusters.

The PCR used 60 Vbeta and 13 Jbeta primers. TCRdb keeps only in-frame clones here, not all; method: immunoSEQ multiplex PCR. Altogether around 150,000 clones are present, about 71% being singletons, with the ten largest covering approximately 1.5%. J gave up 3 bases and V 4 bases, and 6 bases lay outside the gene matches. The V gene's germline CDR1 is SGHRS and CDR2 YFSETQ. This CDR3 has 15 residues. Only one count was recorded for this clone. Its antigen remains unknown. V usage is TRBV5-1 and J usage is TRBJ2-1, with 8 bases matching TRBD1. What was sequenced was PBMCs. This receptor was obtained from a man aged 50 to 59 in good health and CMV-seronegative. CDR3 loop: CASSPPGQDYNEQFF. The CDR3 DNA is TGCGCCAGCAGCCCCCCGGGACAGGACTACAATGAGCAGTTCTTC.